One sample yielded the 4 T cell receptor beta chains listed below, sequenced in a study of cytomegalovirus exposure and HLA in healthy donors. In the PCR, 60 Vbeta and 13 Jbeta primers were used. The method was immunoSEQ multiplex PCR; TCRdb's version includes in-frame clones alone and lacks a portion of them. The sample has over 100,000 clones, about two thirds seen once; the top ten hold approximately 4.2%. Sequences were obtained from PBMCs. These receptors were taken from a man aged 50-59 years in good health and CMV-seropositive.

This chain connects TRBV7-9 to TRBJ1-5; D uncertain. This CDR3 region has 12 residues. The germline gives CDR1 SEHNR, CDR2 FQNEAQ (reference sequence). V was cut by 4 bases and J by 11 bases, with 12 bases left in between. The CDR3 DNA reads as TGTGCCAGCAGCTCCTTTGAGGGTACCCAGCATTTT. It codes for CASSSFEGTQHF.

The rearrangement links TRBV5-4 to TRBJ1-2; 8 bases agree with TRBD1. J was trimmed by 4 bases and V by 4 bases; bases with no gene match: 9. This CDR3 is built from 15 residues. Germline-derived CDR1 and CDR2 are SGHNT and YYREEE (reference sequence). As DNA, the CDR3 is TGTGCCAGCAGCCCCGGACAGGGACGAAGCTATGGCTACACCTTC. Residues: CASSPGQGRSYGYTF.

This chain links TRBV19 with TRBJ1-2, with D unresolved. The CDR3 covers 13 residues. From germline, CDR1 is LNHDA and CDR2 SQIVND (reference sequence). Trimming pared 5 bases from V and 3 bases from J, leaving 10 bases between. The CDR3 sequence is CASSEYLDYGYTF. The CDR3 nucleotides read TGTGCCAGTAGTGAGTACTTAGACTATGGCTACACCTTC.

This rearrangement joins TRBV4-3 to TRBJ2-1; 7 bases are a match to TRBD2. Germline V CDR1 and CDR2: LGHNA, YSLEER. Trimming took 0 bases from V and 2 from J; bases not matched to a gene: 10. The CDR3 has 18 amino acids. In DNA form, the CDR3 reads TGCGCCAGCAGCCAAGATCTTCCGCTAGCGGACCCCTACAATGAGCAGTTCTTC. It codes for CASSQDLPLADPYNEQFF.